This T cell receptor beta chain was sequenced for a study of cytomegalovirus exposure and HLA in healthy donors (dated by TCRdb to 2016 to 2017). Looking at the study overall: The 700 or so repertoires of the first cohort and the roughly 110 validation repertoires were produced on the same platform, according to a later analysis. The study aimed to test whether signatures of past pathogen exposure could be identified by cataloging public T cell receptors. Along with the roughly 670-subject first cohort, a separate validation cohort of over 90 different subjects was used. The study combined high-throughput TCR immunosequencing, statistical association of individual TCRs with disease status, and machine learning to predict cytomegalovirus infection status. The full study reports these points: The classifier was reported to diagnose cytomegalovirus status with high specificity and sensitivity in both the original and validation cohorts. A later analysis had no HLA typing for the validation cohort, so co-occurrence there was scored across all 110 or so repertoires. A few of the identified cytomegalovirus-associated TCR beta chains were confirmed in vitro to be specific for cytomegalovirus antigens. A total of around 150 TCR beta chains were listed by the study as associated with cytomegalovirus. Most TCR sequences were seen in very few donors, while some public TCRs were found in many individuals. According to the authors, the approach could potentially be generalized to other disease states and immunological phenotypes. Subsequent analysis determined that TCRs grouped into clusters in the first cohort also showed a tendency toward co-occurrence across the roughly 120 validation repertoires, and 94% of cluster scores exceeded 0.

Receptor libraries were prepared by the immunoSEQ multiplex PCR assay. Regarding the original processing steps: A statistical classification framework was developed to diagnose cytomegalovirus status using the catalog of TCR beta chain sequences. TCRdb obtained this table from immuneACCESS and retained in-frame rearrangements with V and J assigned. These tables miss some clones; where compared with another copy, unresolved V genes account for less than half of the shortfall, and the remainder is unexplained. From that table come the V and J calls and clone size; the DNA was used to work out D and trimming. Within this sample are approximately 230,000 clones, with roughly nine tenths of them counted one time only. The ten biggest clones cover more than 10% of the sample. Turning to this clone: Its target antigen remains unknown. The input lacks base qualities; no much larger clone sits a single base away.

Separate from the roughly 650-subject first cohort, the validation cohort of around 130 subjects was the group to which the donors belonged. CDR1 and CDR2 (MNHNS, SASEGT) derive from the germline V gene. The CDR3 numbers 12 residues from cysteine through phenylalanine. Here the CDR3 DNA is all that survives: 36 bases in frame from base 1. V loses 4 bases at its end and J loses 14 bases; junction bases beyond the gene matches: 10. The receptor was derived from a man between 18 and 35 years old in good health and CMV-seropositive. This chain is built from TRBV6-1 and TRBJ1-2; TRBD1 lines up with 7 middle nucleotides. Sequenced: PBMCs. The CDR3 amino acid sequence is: CASSVSQGVGTF. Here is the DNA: TGTGCCAGCAGTGTCAGTCAGGGGGTTGGAACCTTC.